This T cell receptor beta chain derives from a study of PD-1 blockade in classical Hodgkin lymphoma. The method was immunoSEQ multiplex PCR; TCRdb's version includes in-frame clones alone and lacks a portion of them. The top ten hold around 3% of the sample, which has 20,000 to 25,000 clones, around 86% seen once. Germline CDR1 is SQVTM and CDR2 is ANQGSEA. V lost 2 bases, J lost 11 bases, and 13 bases lay in between. The length of the CDR3 is 12 residues. Specified time point: cycle 4 day 1 (C4D1), after less than 7 weeks of nivolumab. Relapses following autologous stem cell transplantation were seen in all patients, with brentuximab vedotin exposure varying. Purification of CD4+ T cells from thawed PBMCs was achieved by magnetic negative selection.

The rearrangement joins TRBV29-1 to TRBJ1-5; possible D gene TRBD1, 5 bases. Here the sequenced sample was CD4+ T cells from blood, taken before the fourth cycle of nivolumab. This sequence originates from a human donor with classical Hodgkin lymphoma. The DNA of the CDR3 is TGCAGCGTTGAAACCCCGGGGGGTACCCAGCATTTT. Its translation is CSVETPGGTQHF. Together with reference TRBV29-1 and TRBJ1-5, the CDR3 gives the full variable domain: SAVISQKPSRDICQRGTSLTIQCQVDSQVTMMFWYRQQPGQSLTLIATANQGSEATYESGFVIDKFPISRPNLTFSTLTVSNMSPEDSSIYLCSVETPGGTQHFGDGTRLSIL.